The source of this T cell receptor (beta chain) is a study of blood T cell repertoires in COVID-19. Study overall: The United States, Italy and Spain provided the acute and convalescent COVID-19 samples. PBMCs, B-cell-depleted T cells, or T cells were the source of the cDNA or gDNA that made up the material.

Trimming took 5 bases from V and 1 from J, leaving 11 bases between them. The CDR3 has 14 residues. Germline loops: CDR1 SGHTA, CDR2 FQGTGA. In the authors' workflow: Reference gene primer amplification in the assay estimated nucleated cell counts. Generated by immunoSEQ multiplex PCR, the TCRdb table keeps only in-frame clones and is missing some. Clonal size and the V and J genes are those of that table, whereas D and trimming came from the DNA. The sample consists of some 76,000 clones, roughly nine tenths of them appearing once. The genes are TRBV7-3 and TRBJ1-1, with D hard to call. The sequenced material came from peripheral blood. This clonotype originated in an elderly man in a cohort sampled during active COVID-19. This chain's CDR3 is CASSALAANTEAFF. For the CDR3, the DNA is TGTGCCAGCAGCGCCTTGGCGGCGAACACTGAAGCTTTCTTT.